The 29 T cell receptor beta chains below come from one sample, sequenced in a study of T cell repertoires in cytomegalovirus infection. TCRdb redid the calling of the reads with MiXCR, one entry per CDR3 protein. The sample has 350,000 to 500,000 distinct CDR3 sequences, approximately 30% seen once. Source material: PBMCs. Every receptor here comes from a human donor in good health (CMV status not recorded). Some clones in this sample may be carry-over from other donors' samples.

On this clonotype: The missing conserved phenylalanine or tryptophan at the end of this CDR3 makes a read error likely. The CDR3 loop reads CASSLGQAGYNEQFI. The CDR3 DNA reads TGTGCCAGCAGCTTGGGACAGGCAGGCTACAATGAGCAGTTCATA. The chain couples TRBV5-4 to TRBJ2-1, with D perhaps TRBD1 (6 bases). Germline V gene sequence: CDR1 SGHNT, CDR2 YYREEE (reference sequence). The CDR3 has 15 amino acids. V was clipped by 0 bases and J by 3 bases, with 10 bases between them.

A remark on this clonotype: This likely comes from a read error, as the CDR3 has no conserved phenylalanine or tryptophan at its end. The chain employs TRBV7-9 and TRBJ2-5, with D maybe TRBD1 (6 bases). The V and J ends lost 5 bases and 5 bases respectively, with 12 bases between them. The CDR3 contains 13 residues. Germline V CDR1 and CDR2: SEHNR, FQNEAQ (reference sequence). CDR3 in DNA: TGTGCCAGCAGCCCCAAGGGGGAGGAGACCCAGTACTTA. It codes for CASSPKGEETQYL.

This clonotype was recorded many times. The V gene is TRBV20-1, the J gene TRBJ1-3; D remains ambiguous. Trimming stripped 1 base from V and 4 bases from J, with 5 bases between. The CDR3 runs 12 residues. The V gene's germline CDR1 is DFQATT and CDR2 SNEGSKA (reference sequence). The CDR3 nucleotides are TGCAGTGCTAGAGGGGCCGGAAACACCATATATTTT. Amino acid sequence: CSARGAGNTIYF.

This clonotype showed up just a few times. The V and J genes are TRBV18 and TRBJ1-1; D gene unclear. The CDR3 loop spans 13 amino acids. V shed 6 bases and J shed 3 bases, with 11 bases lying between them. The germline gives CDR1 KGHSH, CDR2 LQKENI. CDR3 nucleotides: TGTGCCAGCTCCTACCTGGCGGACACTGAAGCTTTCTTT. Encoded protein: CASSYLADTEAFF.

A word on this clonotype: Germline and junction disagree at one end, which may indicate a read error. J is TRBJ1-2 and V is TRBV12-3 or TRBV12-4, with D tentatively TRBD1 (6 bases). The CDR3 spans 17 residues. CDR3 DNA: TGTGCCAGCTGTTTAACAGGGCTTATGGGAGATAACTATGGCTACACCTTC. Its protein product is CASCLTGLMGDNYGYTF.

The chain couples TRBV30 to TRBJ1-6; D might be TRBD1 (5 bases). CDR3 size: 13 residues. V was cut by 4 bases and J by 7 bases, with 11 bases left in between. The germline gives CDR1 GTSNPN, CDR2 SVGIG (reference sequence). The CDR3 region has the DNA TGTGCCTGGACCCCAGGGCGGAATTCACCCCTCCACTTT. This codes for CAWTPGRNSPLHF.

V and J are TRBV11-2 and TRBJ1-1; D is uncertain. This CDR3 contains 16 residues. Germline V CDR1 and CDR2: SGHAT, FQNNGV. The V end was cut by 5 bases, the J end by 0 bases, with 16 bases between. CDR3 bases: TGTGCCAGCAGCGCCACAGTTAGCGGTCTGAACACTGAAGCTTTCTTT. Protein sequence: CASSATVSGLNTEAFF.

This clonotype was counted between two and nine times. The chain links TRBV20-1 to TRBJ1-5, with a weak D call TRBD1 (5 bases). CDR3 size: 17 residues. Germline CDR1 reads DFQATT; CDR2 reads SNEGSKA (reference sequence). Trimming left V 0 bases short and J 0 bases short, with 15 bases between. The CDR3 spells CSARDTGVLDSNQPQHF. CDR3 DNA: TGCAGTGCTAGAGATACAGGAGTCCTTGATAGCAATCAGCCCCAGCATTTT.

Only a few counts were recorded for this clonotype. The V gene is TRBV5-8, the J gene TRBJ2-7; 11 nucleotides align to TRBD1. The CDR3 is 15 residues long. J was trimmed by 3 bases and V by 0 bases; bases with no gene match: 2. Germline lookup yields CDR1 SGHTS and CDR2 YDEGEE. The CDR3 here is CASSLVGQGVYEQYF. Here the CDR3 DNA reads TGTGCCAGCAGCTTGGTGGGACAGGGGGTCTACGAGCAGTACTTC.

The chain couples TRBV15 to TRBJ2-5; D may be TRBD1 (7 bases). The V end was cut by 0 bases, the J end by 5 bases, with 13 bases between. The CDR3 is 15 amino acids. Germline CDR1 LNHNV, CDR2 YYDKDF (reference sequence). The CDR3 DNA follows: TGTGCCACCAGCAGAGATAGGGGGCGGGGTGAGACCCAGTACTTC. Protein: CATSRDRGRGETQYF. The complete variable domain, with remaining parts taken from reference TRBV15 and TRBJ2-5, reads DAMVIQNPRYQVTQFGKPVTLSCSQTLNHNVMYWYQQKSSQAPKLLFHYYDKDFNNEADTPDNFQSRRPNTSFCFLDIRSPGLGDTAMYLCATSRDRGRGETQYFGPGTRLLVL.

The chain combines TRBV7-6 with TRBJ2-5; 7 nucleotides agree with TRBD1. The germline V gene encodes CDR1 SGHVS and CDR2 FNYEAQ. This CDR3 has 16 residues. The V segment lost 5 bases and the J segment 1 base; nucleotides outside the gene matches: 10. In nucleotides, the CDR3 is TGTGCCAGCAGCCCACCGCCCAGGGGGATCCAAGAGACCCAGTACTTC. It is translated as CASSPPPRGIQETQYF.

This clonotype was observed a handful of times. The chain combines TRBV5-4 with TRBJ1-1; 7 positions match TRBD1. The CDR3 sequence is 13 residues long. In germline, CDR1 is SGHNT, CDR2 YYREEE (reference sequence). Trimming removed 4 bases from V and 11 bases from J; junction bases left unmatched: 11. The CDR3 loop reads CASSDTGVGFAFF. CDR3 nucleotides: TGTGCCAGCAGCGACACAGGGGTGGGCTTCGCTTTCTTT.

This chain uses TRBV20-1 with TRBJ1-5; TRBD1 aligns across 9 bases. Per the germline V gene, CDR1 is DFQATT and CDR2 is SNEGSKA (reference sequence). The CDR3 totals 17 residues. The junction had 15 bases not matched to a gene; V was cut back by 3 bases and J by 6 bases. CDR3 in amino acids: CSARADRGLGRSQPQHF. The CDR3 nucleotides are TGCAGTGCTAGGGCGGACAGGGGTTTGGGAAGAAGTCAGCCCCAGCATTTT.

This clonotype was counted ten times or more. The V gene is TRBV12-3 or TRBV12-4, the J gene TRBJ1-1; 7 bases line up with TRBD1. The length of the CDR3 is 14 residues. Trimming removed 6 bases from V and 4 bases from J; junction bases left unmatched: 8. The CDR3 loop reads CASRSTGQATEAFF. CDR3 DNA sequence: TGTGCCAGCAGGTCGACAGGGCAGGCCACTGAAGCTTTCTTT.

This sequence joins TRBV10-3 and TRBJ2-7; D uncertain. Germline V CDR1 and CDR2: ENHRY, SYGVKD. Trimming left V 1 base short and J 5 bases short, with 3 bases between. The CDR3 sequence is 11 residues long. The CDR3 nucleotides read TGTGCCATCAGTGAGTTGGACGAGCAGTACTTC. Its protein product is CAISELDEQYF.

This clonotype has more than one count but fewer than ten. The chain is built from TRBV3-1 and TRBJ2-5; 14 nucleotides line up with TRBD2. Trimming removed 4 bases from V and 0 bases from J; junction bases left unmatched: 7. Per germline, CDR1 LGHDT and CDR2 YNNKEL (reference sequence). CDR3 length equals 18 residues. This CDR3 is CASSPGLAGEINQETQYF. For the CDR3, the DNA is TGTGCCAGCAGCCCGGGACTAGCGGGGGAGATAAACCAAGAGACCCAGTACTTC.

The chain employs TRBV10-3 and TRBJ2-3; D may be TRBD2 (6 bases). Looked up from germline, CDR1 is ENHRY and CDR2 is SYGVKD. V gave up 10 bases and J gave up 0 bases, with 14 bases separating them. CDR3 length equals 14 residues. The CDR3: CATQLAISTDTQYF. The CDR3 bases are TGTGCCACCCAACTAGCCATTAGCACAGATACGCAGTATTTT.

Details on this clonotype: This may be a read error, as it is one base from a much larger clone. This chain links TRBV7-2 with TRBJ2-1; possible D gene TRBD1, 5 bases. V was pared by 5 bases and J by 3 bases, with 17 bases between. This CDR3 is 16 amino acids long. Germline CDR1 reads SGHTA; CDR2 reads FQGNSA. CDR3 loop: CASSVNWGAVYNEQFF. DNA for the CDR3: TGTGCCAGCAGCGTAAATTGGGGCGCGGTCTACAATGAGCAGTTCTTC.

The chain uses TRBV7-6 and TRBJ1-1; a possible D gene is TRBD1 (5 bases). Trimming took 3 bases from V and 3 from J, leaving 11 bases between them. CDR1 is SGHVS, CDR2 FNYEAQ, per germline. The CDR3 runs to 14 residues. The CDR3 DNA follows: TGTGCCAGCAGCTTTCGAGCAGGGTACACTGAAGCTTTCTTT. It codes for CASSFRAGYTEAFF. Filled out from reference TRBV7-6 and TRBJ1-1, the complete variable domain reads GAGVSQSPRYKVTKRGQDVALRCDPISGHVSLYWYRQALGQGPEFLTYFNYEAQQDKSGLPNDRFSAERPEGSISTLTIQRTEQRDSAMYRCASSFRAGYTEAFFGQGTRLTVV.

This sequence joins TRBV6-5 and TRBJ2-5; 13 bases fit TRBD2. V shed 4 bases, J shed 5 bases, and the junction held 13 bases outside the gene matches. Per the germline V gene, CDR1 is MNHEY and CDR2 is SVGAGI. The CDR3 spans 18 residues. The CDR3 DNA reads TGTGCCAGCAGTTCCCAGACGACTAGCGGGGGGCTGAGGGAGACCCAGTACTTC. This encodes CASSSQTTSGGLRETQYF.

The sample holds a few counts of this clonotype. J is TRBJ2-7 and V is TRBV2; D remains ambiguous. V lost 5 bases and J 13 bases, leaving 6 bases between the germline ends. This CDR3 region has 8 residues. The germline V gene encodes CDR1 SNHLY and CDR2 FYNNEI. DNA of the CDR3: TGTGCCAGCAGTCCGATCTACTTC. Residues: CASSPIYF.

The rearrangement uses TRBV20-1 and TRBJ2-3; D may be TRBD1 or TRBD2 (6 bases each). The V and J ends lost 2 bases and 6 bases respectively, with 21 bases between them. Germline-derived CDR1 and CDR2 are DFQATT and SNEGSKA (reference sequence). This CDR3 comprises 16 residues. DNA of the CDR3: TGCAGTGCTAGACGTCCAGTGGAGGGGGGCCGGGATACGCAGTATTTT. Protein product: CSARRPVEGGRDTQYF.

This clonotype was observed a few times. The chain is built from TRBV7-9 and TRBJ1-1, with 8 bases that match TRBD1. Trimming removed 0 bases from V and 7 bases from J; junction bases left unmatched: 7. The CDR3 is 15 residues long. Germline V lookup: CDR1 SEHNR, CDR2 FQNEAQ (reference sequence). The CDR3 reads CASSLARTGNVEAFF. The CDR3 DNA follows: TGTGCCAGCAGCTTAGCAAGGACAGGGAATGTTGAAGCTTTCTTT.

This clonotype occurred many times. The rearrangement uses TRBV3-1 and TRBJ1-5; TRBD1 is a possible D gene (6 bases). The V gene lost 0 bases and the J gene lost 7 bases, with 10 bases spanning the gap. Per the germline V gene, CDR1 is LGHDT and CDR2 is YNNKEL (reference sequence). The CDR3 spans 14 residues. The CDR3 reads CASSQDTGGQPQHF. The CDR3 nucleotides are TGTGCCAGCAGCCAAGATACGGGGGGCCAGCCCCAGCATTTT.

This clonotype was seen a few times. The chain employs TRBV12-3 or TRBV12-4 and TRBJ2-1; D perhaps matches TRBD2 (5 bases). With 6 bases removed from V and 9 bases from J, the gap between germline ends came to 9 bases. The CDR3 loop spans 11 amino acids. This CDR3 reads CASRDFREQFF. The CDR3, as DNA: TGTGCCAGCAGGGACTTCCGTGAGCAGTTCTTC.

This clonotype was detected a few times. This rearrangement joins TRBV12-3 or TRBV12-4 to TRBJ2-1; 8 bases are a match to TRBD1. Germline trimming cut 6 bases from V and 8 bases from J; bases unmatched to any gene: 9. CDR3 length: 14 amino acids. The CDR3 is CASSPAGGLDEQFF. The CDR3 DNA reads TGTGCCAGCAGCCCCGCAGGGGGCTTGGATGAGCAGTTCTTC.

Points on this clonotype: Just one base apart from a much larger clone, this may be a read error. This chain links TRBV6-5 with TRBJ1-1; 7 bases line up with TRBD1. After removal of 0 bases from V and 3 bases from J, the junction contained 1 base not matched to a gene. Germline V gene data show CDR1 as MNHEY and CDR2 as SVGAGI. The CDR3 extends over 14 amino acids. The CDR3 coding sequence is TGTGCCAGCAGTTACTCGACAGGGTACACTGAAGCTTTCTTT. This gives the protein CASSYSTGYTEAFF.

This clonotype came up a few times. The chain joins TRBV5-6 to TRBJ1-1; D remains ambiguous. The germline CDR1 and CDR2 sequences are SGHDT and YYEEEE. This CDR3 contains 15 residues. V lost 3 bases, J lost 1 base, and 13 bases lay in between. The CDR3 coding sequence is TGTGCCAGCAGCTCGGGAGGCAGACCGAACACTGAAGCTTTCTTT. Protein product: CASSSGGRPNTEAFF.

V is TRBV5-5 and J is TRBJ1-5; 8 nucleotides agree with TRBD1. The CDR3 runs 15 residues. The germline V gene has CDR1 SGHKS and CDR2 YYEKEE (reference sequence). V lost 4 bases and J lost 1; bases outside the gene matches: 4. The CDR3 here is CASSQGAASNQPQHF. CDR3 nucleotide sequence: TGTGCCAGCAGCCAGGGGGCTGCGAGCAATCAGCCCCAGCATTTT.